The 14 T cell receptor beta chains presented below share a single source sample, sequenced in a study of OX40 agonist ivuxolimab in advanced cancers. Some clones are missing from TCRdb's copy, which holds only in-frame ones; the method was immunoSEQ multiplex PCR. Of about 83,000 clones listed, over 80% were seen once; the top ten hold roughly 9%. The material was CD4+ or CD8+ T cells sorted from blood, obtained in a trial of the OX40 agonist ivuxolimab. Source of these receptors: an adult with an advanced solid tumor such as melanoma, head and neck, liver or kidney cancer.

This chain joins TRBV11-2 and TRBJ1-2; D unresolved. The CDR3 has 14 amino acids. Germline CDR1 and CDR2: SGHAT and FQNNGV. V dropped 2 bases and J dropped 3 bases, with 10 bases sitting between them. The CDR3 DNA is TGTGCCAGCAGCTTAATCCTCGGGGACTATGGCTACACCTTC. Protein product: CASSLILGDYGYTF.

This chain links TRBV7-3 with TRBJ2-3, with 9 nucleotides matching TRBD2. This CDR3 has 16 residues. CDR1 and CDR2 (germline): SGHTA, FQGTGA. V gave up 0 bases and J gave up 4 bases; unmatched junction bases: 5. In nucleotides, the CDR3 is TGTGCCAGCAGCTTAACTGCGGGGGGGCCCCCAGATACGCAGTATTTT. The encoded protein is CASSLTAGGPPDTQYF.

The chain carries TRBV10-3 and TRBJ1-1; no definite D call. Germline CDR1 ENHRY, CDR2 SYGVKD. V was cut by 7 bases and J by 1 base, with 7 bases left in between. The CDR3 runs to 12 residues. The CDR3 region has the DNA TGTGCCATCATGTCAGGGAACACTGAAGCTTTCTTT. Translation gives CAIMSGNTEAFF.

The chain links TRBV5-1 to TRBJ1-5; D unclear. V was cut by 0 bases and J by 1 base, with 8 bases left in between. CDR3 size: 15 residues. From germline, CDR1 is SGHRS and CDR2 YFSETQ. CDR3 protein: CASSLGSGSNQPQHF. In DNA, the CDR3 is TGCGCCAGCAGCTTGGGCAGCGGGAGCAATCAGCCCCAGCATTTT.

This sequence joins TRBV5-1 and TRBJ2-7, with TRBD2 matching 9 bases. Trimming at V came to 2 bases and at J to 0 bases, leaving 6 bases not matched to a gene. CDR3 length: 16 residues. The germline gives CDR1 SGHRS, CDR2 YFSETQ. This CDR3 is CASSFPSGVPSYEQYF. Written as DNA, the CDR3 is TGCGCCAGCAGCTTTCCTAGCGGGGTCCCCTCCTACGAGCAGTACTTC.

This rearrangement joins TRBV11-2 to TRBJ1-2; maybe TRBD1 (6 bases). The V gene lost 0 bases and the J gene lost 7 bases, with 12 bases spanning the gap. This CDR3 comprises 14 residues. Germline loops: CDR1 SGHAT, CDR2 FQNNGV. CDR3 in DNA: TGTGCCAGCAGCTTAGATTCGGGGGGCCGTGGCTACACCTTC. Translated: CASSLDSGGRGYTF. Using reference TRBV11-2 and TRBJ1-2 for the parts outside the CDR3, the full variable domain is EAGVAQSPRYKIIEKRQSVAFWCNPISGHATLYWYQQILGQGPKLLIQFQNNGVVDDSQLPKDRFSAERLKGVDSTLKIQPAKLEDSAVYLCASSLDSGGRGYTFGSGTRLTVV.

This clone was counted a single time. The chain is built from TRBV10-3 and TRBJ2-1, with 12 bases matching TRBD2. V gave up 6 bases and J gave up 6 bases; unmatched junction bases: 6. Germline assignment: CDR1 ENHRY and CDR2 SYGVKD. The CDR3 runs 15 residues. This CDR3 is CAIRVTSGGPNEQFF. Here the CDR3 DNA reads TGTGCCATCAGGGTAACTAGCGGGGGGCCCAATGAGCAGTTCTTC.

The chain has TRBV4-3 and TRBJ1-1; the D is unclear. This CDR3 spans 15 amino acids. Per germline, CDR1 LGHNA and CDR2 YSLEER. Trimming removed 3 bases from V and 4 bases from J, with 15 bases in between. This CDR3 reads CASSHMDGAGTEAFF. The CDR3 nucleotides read TGCGCCAGCAGCCACATGGACGGCGCGGGCACTGAAGCTTTCTTT.

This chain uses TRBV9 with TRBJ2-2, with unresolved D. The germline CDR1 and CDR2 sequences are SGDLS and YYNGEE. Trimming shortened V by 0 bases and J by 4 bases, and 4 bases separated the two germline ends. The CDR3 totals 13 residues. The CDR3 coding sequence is TGTGCCAGCAGCGTAGATAGCACCGGGGAGCTGTTTTTT. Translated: CASSVDSTGELFF.

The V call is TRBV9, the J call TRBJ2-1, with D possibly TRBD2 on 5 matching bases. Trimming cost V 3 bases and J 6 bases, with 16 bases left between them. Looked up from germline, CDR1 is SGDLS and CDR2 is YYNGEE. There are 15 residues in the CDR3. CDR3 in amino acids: CASSGRTPSGNEQFF. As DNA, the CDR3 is TGTGCCAGCAGCGGCCGGACTCCCTCGGGCAATGAGCAGTTCTTC.

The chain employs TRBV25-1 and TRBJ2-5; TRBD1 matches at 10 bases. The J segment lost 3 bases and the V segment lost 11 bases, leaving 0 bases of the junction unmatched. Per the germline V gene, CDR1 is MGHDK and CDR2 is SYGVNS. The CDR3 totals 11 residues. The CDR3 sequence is CAGQGEETQYF. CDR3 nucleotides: TGTGCCGGACAGGGGGAAGAGACCCAGTACTTC.

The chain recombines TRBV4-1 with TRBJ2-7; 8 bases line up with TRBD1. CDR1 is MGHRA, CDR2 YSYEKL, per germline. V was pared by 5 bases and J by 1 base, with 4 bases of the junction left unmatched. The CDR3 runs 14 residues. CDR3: CASSYNRGSYEQYF. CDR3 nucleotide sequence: TGCGCCAGCAGCTACAACAGGGGGTCCTACGAGCAGTACTTC.

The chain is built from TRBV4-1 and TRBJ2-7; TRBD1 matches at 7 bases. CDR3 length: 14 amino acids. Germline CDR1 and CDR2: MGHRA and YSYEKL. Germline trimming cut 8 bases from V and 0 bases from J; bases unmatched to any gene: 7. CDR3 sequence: CASAVQGSSYEQYF. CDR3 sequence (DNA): TGCGCCAGCGCCGTACAGGGGAGCTCCTACGAGCAGTACTTC.

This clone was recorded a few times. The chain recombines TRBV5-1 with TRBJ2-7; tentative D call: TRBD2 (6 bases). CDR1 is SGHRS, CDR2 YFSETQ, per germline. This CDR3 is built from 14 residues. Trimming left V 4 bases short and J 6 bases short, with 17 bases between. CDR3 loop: CASSPTTSEGEQYF. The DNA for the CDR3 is TGCGCCAGCAGCCCTACGACTAGTGAGGGCGAGCAGTACTTC.